This TCR beta chain appears in the sequencing data of a study of blood T cell repertoires in COVID-19. On the study more broadly: Both acute and convalescent COVID-19 samples were obtained from the United States, Italy and Spain. T cells, B-cell-depleted T cells, or PBMCs supplied cDNA or gDNA.

Germline V gives CDR1 KGHDR, CDR2 SFDVKD. The CDR3 contains 14 residues. V shed 10 bases and J shed 2 bases, with 13 bases lying between them. As handled by the study authors: Nucleated cell counts were estimated from reference gene primer amplification. The data were produced by immunoSEQ multiplex PCR, yet TCRdb's version contains in-frame clones alone and is incomplete. V and J calls and clone size follow that table, whereas D and trimming were derived from the DNA. The data contain some 45,000 clones, about four fifths of them singletons. V usage is TRBV24-1 and J usage is TRBJ2-2; TRBD2 is a possible D gene (6 bases). Sample: peripheral blood. The sequence was collected from a man aged 55 to 70 with acute or convalescent COVID-19. CDR3 sequence: CATGRDSNTGELFF. The CDR3 DNA reads TGTGCCACTGGGCGGGATTCCAACACCGGGGAGCTGTTTTTT.